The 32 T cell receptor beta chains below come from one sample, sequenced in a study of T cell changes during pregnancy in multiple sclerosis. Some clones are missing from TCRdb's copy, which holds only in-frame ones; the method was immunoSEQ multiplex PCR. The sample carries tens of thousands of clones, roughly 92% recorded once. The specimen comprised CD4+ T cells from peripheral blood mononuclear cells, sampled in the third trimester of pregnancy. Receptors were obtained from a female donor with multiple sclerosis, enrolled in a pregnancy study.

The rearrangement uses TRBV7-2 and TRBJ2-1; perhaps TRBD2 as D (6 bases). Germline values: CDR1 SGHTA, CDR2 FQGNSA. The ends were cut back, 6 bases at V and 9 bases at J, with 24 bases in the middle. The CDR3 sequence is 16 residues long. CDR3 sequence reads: CASSWVGAGIGREQFF. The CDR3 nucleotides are TGTGCCAGCAGTTGGGTCGGGGCGGGGATAGGGCGTGAGCAGTTCTTC.

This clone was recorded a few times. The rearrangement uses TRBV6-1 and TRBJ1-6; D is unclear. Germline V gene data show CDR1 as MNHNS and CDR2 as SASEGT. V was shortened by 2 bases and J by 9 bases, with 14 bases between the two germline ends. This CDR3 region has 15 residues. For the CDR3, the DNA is TGTGCCAGCAGTGAATCGGGATTTAGGGTTTCACCCCTCCACTTT. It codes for CASSESGFRVSPLHF.

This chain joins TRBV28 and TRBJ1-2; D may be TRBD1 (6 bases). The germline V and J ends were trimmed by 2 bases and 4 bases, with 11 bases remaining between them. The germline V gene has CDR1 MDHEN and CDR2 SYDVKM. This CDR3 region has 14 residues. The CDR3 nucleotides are TGTGCCAGCAGTTTAAGGGGGTTTGTCTATGGCTACACCTTC. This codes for CASSLRGFVYGYTF.

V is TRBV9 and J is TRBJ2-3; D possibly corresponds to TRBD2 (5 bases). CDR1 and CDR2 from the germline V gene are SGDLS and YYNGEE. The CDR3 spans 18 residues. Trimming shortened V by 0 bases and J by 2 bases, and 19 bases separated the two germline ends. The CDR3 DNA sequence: TGTGCCAGCAGCGTAGCTAACCCTGGGCTAGCTTTCACAGATACGCAGTATTTT. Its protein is CASSVANPGLAFTDTQYF.

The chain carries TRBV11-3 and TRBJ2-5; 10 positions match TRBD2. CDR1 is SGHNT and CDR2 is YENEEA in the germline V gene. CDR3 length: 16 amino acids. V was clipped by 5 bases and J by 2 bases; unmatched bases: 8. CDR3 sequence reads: CASSPGPGLAQETQYF. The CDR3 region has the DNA TGTGCCAGCAGCCCCGGGCCGGGACTAGCGCAAGAGACCCAGTACTTC.

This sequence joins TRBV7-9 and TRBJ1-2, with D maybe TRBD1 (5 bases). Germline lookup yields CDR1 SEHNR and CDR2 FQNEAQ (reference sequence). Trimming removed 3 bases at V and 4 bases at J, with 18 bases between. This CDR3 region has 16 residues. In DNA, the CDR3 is TGTGCCAGCAGCTTTCTCCCGGACACCGCTCCCTATGGCTACACCTTC. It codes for CASSFLPDTAPYGYTF.

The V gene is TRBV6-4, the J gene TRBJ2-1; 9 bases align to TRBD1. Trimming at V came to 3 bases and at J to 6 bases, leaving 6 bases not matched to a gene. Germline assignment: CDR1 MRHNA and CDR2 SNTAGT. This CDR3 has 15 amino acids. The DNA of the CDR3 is TGTGCCAGCAGTGATGGGACAGGGAACCGCAATGAGCAGTTCTTC. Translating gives CASSDGTGNRNEQFF.

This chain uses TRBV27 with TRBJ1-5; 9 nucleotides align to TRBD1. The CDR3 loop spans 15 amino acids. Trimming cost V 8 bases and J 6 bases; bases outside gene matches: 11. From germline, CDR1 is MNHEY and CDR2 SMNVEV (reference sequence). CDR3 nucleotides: TGTGCCAGCGGTACCGGGACAGGGCGACGTCAGCCCCAGCATTTT. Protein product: CASGTGTGRRQPQHF.

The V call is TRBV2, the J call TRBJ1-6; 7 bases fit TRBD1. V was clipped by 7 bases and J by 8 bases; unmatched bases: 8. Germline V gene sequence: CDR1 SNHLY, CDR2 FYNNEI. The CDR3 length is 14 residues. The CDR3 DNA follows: TGTGCCAGCACCAGGACAGGACAAGATTCACCCCTCCACTTT. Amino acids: CASTRTGQDSPLHF.

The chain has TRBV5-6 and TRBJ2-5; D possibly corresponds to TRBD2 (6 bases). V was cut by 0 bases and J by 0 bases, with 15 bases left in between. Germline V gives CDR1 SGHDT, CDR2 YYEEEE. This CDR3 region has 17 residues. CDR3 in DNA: TGTGCCAGCAGCTTGGCTGGCGCGGGGTCGTACCAAGAGACCCAGTACTTC. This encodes CASSLAGAGSYQETQYF.

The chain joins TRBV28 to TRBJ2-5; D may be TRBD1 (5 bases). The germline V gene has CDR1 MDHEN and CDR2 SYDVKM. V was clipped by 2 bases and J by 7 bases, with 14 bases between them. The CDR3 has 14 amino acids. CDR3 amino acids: CASSLESRVGTQYF. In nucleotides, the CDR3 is TGTGCCAGCAGTTTAGAATCCAGGGTGGGGACCCAGTACTTC.

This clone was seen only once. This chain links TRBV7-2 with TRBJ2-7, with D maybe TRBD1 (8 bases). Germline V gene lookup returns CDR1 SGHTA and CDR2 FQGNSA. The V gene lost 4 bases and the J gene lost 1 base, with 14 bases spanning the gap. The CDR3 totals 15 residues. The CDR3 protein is CASSSGQGLSYEQYF. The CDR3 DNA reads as TGTGCCAGCAGCTCCGGACAGGGACTATCCTACGAGCAGTACTTC.

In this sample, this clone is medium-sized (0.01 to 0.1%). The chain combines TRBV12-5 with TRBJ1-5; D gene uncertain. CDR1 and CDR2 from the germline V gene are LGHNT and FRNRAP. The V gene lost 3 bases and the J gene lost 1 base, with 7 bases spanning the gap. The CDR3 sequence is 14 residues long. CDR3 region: CASGLTWSNQPQHF. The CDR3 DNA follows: TGTGCTAGTGGTTTAACTTGGAGCAATCAGCCCCAGCATTTT. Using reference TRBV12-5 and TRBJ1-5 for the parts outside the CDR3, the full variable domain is DARVTQTPRHKVTEMGQEVTMRCQPILGHNTVFWYRQTMMQGLELLAYFRNRAPLDDSGMPKDRFSAEMPDATLATLKIQPSEPRDSAVYFCASGLTWSNQPQHFGDGTRLSIL.

CDR3 DNA sequence: TGTGCCAGCAGTTCCGGGACAGGGGATACTGAAGCTTTCTTT. The encoded protein is CASSSGTGDTEAFF. The V and J genes are TRBV6-5 and TRBJ1-1, with TRBD1 identical over 10 bases. V was pared by 4 bases and J by 5 bases, with 4 bases of the junction left unmatched. Germline V lookup: CDR1 MNHEY, CDR2 SVGAGI. This CDR3 region has 14 residues.

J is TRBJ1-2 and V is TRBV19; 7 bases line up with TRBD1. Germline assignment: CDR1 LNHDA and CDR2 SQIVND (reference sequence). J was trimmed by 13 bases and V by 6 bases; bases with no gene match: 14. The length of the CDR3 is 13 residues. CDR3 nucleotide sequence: TGTGCCAGTAGCAACGACAGGGCCCTTCGCCCCACCTTC. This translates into CASSNDRALRPTF.

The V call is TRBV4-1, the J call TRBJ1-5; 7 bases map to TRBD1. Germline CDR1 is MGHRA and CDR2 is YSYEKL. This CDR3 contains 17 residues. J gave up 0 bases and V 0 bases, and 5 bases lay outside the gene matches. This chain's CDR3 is CASSQEGQSYSNQPQHF. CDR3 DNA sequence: TGCGCCAGCAGCCAAGAGGGACAGTCTTATAGCAATCAGCCCCAGCATTTT.

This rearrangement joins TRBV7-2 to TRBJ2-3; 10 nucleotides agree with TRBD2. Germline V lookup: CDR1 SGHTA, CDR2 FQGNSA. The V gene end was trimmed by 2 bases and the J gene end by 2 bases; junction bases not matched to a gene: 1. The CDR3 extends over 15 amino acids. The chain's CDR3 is CASSLLAGDTDTQYF. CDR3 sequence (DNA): TGTGCCAGCAGCTTACTAGCGGGGGACACAGATACGCAGTATTTT.

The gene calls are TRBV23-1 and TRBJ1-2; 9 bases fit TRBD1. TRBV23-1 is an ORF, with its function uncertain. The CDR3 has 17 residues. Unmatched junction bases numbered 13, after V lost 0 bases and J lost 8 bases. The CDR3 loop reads CASSQSWLTGQGWGYTF. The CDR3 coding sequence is TGCGCCAGCAGTCAATCCTGGTTAACGGGACAGGGTTGGGGCTACACCTTC.

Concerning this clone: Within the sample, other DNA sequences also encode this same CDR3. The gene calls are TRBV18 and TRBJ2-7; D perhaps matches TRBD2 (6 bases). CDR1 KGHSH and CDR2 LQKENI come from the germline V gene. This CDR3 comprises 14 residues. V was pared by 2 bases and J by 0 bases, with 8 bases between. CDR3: CASSPSGGSYEQYF. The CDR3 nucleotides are TGTGCCAGCTCACCATCCGGGGGCTCCTACGAGCAGTACTTC.

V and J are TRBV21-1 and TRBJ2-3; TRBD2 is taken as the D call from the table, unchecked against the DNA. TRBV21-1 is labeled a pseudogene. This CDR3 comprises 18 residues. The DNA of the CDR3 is TGTGCCAGCAGCAAAGTGGACAGCGGGGGGCTTAGCACAGATACGCAGTATTTT. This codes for CASSKVDSGGLSTDTQYF.

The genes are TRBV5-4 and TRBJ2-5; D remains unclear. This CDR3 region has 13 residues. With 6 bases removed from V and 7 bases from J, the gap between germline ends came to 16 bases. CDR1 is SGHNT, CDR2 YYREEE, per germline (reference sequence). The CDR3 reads CASTPWRSGTQYF. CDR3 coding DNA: TGTGCCAGCACCCCGTGGCGGTCCGGGACCCAGTACTTC.

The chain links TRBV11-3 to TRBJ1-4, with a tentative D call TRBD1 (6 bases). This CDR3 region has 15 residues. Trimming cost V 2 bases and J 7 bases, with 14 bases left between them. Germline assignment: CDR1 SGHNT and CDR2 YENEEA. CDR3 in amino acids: CASSLNGRGGEKLFF. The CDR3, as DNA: TGTGCCAGCAGCTTAAACGGACGAGGGGGTGAAAAACTGTTTTTT. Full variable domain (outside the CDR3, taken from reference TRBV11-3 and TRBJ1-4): EAGVVQSPRYKIIEKKQPVAFWCNPISGHNTLYWYLQNLGQGPELLIRYENEEAVDDSQLPKDRFSAERLKGVDSTLKIQPAELGDSAVYLCASSLNGRGGEKLFFGSGTQLSVL.

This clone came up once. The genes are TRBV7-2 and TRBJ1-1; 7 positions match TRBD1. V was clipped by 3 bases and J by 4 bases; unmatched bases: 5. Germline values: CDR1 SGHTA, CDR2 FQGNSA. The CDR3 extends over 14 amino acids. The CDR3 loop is CASSLAGGITEAFF. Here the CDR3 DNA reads TGTGCCAGCAGCTTGGCAGGGGGTATCACTGAAGCTTTCTTT. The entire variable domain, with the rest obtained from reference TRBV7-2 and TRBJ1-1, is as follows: GAGVSQSPSNKVTEKGKDVELRCDPISGHTALYWYRQSLGQGLEFLIYFQGNSAPDKSGLPSDRFSAERTGGSVSTLTIQRTQQEDSAVYLCASSLAGGITEAFFGQGTRLTVV.

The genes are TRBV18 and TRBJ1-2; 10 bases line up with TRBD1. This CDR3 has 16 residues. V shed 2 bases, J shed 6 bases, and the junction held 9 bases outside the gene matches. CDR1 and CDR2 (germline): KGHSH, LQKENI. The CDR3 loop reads CASSPSRGQGVHGYTF. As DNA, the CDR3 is TGTGCCAGCTCACCATCGAGAGGACAGGGGGTGCATGGCTACACCTTC.

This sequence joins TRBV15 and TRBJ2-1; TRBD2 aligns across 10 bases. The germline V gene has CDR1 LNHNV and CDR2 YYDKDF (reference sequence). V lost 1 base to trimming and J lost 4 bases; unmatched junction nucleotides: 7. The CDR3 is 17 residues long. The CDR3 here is CATSRAIERGGYNEQFF. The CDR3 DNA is TGTGCCACCAGCAGAGCAATCGAGCGGGGGGGGTACAATGAGCAGTTCTTC.

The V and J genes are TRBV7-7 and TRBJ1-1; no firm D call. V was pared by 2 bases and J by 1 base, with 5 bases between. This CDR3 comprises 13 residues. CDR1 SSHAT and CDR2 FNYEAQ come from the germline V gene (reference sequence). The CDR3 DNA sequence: TGTGCCAGCAGCTTACGAGGGAACACTGAAGCTTTCTTT. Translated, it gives CASSLRGNTEAFF. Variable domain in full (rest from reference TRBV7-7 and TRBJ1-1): GAGVSQSPRYKVTKRGQDVTLRCDPISSHATLYWYQQALGQGPEFLTYFNYEAQPDKSGLPSDRFSAERPEGSISTLTIQRTEQRDSAMYRCASSLRGNTEAFFGQGTRLTVV.

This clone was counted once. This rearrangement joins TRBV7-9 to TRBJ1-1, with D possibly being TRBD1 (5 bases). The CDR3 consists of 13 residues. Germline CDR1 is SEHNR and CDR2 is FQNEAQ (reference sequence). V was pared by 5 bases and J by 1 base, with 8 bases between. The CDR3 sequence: CASSPQGNTEAFF. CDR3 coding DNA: TGTGCCAGCAGCCCGCAGGGGAACACTGAAGCTTTCTTT.

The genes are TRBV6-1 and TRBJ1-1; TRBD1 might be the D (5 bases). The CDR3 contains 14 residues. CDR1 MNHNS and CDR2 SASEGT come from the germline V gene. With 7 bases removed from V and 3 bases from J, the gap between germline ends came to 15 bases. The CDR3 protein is CASIYLGRDTEAFF. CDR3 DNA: TGTGCCAGCATCTATTTAGGCAGGGACACTGAAGCTTTCTTT.

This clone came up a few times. The CDR3 bases are TGCGCCAGCAGCCAAGAGGCCTCCTATAATTCACCCCTCCACTTT. Its translation is CASSQEASYNSPLHF. The rearrangement links TRBV4-1 to TRBJ1-6; no clear D gene. The V gene's germline CDR1 is MGHRA and CDR2 YSYEKL. This CDR3 contains 15 residues. V was pared by 0 bases and J by 0 bases, with 3 bases between.

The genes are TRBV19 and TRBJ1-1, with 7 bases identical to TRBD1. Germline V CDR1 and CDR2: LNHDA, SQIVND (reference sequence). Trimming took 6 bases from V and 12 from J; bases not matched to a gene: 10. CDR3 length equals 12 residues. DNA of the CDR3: TGTGCCAGTAGCCCGACAGGGAGTGACACTTTCTTT. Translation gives CASSPTGSDTFF.

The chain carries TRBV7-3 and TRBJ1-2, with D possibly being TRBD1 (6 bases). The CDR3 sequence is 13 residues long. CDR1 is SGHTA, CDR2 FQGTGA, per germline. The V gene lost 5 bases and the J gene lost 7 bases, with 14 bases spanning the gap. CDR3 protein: CASSRPDRGGYTF. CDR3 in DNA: TGTGCCAGCAGCCGCCCGGACAGAGGTGGCTACACCTTC.

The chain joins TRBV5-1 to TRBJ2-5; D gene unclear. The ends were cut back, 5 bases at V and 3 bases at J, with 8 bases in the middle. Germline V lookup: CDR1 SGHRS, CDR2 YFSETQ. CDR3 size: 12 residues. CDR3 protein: CASRFLEETQYF. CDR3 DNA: TGCGCCAGCAGGTTCCTCGAAGAGACCCAGTACTTC.